What follows are 28 T cell receptor beta chains derived from one specimen sequenced in a study of neurological immune-mediated disorders. TCRdb fed the 5' RACE reads into MiXCR, producing one record per CDR3 protein. The sample lists 50,000 to 65,000 distinct CDR3 sequences, around 4% seen once, with 1.5% to 2% in the top ten. Sequenced sample: PBMCs. These receptor sequences come from a man aged 30-40 years with multiple sclerosis.

This clonotype was detected a few times. The J gene is TRBJ1-2, the V gene TRBV20-1; the D gene is possibly TRBD1 (5 bases). Germline loops: CDR1 DFQATT, CDR2 SNEGSKA (reference sequence). The V and J ends lost 6 bases and 4 bases respectively, with 18 bases between them. This CDR3 has 14 residues. The chain's CDR3 is CSAPDTQWGYGYTF. CDR3 coding DNA: TGCAGTGCCCCGGACACGCAATGGGGCTATGGCTACACCTTC.

This clonotype was recorded at least ten times. This rearrangement joins TRBV12-3 or TRBV12-4 to TRBJ2-4; 9 bases are a match to TRBD1. With 2 bases clipped from V and 2 bases from J, the junction kept 4 bases outside the gene matches. The CDR3 runs 16 residues. The CDR3 DNA reads as TGTGCCAGCAGTTTAAATACAGGGGGCACCAAAAACATTCAGTACTTC. It codes for CASSLNTGGTKNIQYF.

This clonotype was counted ten times or more. The genes are TRBV2 and TRBJ1-5; D is uncertain. The CDR3 is 13 amino acids. Deletions cut 3 bases from V and 3 bases from J, with 6 bases between. Germline assignment: CDR1 SNHLY and CDR2 FYNNEI. CDR3 sequence reads: CASSDETNQPQHF. CDR3 DNA: TGTGCCAGCAGTGACGAAACCAATCAGCCCCAGCATTTT.

This clonotype was seen many times. The V gene is TRBV6-5, the J gene TRBJ2-7; D tentatively reads TRBD1 or TRBD2 (5 bases each). Germline CDR1 reads MNHEY; CDR2 reads SVGAGI. There are 15 residues in the CDR3. V was clipped by 5 bases and J by 1 base, with 15 bases between them. The DNA of the CDR3 is TGTGCCAGCAGTCCGTCCGTGGGGGTGTCCTACGAGCAGTACTTC. Protein product: CASSPSVGVSYEQYF.

V is TRBV5-1 and J is TRBJ1-1; D gene unclear. Germline V gives CDR1 SGHRS, CDR2 YFSETQ. Trimming stripped 10 bases from V and 6 bases from J, with 16 bases between. The CDR3 length is 12 residues. CDR3 protein: CASRWGDAEAFF. CDR3 nucleotide sequence: TGCGCCTCGAGGTGGGGAGACGCTGAAGCTTTCTTT.

This chain connects TRBV12-3 or TRBV12-4 to TRBJ2-2; 9 bases map to TRBD2. The CDR3 length is 16 residues. V lost 6 bases to trimming and J lost 2 bases; unmatched junction nucleotides: 7. The DNA for the CDR3 is TGTGCCAGCAGAACCCGACTAGCGGAAAACACCGGGGAGCTGTTTTTT. As protein: CASRTRLAENTGELFF.

There are a few counts of this clonotype. The chain has TRBV7-6 and TRBJ2-5; D not certain. V dropped 2 bases and J dropped 3 bases, with 13 bases sitting between them. There are 15 residues in the CDR3. Germline CDR1 reads SGHVS; CDR2 reads FNYEAQ. Here the CDR3 reads CASSLLLRYKETQYF. The CDR3 bases are TGTGCCAGCAGCTTATTACTCCGGTACAAAGAGACCCAGTACTTC.

This clonotype has at least ten counts. The genes are TRBV20-1 and TRBJ2-3; 9 nucleotides agree with TRBD2. Germline-derived CDR1 and CDR2 are DFQATT and SNEGSKA (reference sequence). The length of the CDR3 is 14 residues. The J segment lost 6 bases and the V segment lost 3 bases, leaving 7 bases of the junction unmatched. This CDR3 is CSASRAGGEDTQYF. CDR3 sequence (DNA): TGCAGTGCTAGTAGGGCGGGAGGGGAGGATACGCAGTATTTT.

There are many counts of this clonotype. This chain uses TRBV5-5 with TRBJ2-1; no definite D call. V lost 4 bases to trimming and J lost 5 bases, with 10 bases between them. CDR1 is SGHKS and CDR2 is YYEKEE in the germline V gene (reference sequence). This CDR3 is built from 13 residues. This CDR3 is CASSPLRNNEQFF. CDR3 nucleotides: TGTGCCAGCAGCCCGCTACGGAACAATGAGCAGTTCTTC.

In its sample, this clonotype was seen a few times. A much larger clone lies a single base off, so this may be a read error. The rearrangement uses TRBV7-6 and TRBJ1-1; weak D call: TRBD1 (6 bases). CDR1 is SGHVS, CDR2 FNYEAQ, per germline. The CDR3 spans 12 residues. Trimming left V 2 bases short and J 6 bases short, with 7 bases between. CDR3 residues: CASSLKGAEAFF. DNA for the CDR3: TGTGCCAGCAGCTTAAAGGGGGCTGAAGCTTTCTTT.

This clonotype was detected many times. This chain joins TRBV20-1 and TRBJ2-3; TRBD2 matches 12 bases. The length of the CDR3 is 13 residues. V trimming: 6 bases; J trimming: 5 bases; junction bases outside the gene matches: 3. Germline V CDR1 and CDR2: DFQATT, SNEGSKA (reference sequence). CDR3 in amino acids: CSATLAGGDTQYF. In DNA, the CDR3 is TGCAGTGCCACACTAGCGGGGGGAGATACGCAGTATTTT.

In its sample, this clonotype was seen many times. The V and J genes are TRBV7-6 and TRBJ2-5, with 8 bases that match TRBD2. CDR1 SGHVS and CDR2 FNYEAQ come from the germline V gene. The ends lost 7 bases at V and 1 base at J; junction bases unmatched: 8. The CDR3 is 15 amino acids. The CDR3 DNA follows: TGTGCCAGCACTTATCCGGGGGGGGCCCAAGAGACCCAGTACTTC. The encoded protein is CASTYPGGAQETQYF.

There are a few counts of this clonotype. This may be a read error: a much more frequent sequence differs by one nucleotide. This rearrangement joins TRBV29-1 to TRBJ2-7, with D perhaps TRBD1 or TRBD2 (5 bases each). This CDR3 region has 13 residues. Germline CDR1 SQVTM, CDR2 ANQGSEA. Deletions cut 4 bases from V and 4 bases from J, with 14 bases between. The CDR3 sequence is CSVAPGKGYEQYF. CDR3 coding DNA: TGCAGCGTTGCCCCGGGAAAGGGGTACGAGCAGTACTTC.

Ten or more counts support this clonotype. This chain connects TRBV10-3 to TRBJ1-5; no clear D gene. V was trimmed by 2 bases and J by 6 bases, leaving 5 bases between them. CDR1 and CDR2 (germline): ENHRY, SYGVKD. The CDR3 spans 12 residues. In DNA, the CDR3 is TGTGCCATCAGTGAGGGTGTTCAGCCCCAGCATTTT. It is translated as CAISEGVQPQHF.

This clonotype was seen at least ten times. The J gene is TRBJ1-1, the V gene TRBV20-1; 11 nucleotides align to TRBD1. The CDR3 spans 12 residues. Unmatched junction bases numbered 5, after V lost 3 bases and J lost 11 bases. CDR1 and CDR2 (germline): DFQATT, SNEGSKA (reference sequence). The CDR3 bases are TGCAGTGCTAGTCGCGGACAGGGGGCCGCTTTCTTT. It is translated as CSASRGQGAAFF.

This clonotype was seen many times. The V call is TRBV10-3, the J call TRBJ2-1, with D perhaps matching TRBD2 (5 bases). Germline loops: CDR1 ENHRY, CDR2 SYGVKD. The V and J ends lost 2 bases and 5 bases respectively, with 13 bases between them. The CDR3 runs 15 residues. The CDR3 is CAISEPPSGNNEQFF. CDR3 in DNA: TGTGCCATCAGTGAGCCACCTTCGGGGAACAATGAGCAGTTCTTC.

This clonotype occurred a few times. A much larger clone differs from this one at a single base, so this may be a read error. The gene calls are TRBV24-1 and TRBJ2-2; tentatively, D is TRBD1 or TRBD2 (5 bases each). V gave up 2 bases and J gave up 8 bases, with 11 bases separating them. Germline CDR1 KGHDR, CDR2 SFDVKD. The CDR3 spans 14 residues. CDR3 protein: CATSDSGTRGELFF. The CDR3 DNA follows: TGTGCCACCAGTGATTCGGGGACCCGGGGGGAGCTGTTTTTT.

This clonotype has ten or more counts. The gene calls are TRBV6-5 and TRBJ2-5, with D hard to call. CDR1 and CDR2 from the germline V gene are MNHEY and SVGAGI. The V end was cut by 6 bases, the J end by 10 bases, with 21 bases between. This CDR3 region has 14 residues. CDR3 in DNA: TGTGCCAGCAGGTCGACTTTTGGGCTGCAGGACCAGTACTTC. It specifies CASRSTFGLQDQYF.

There are many counts of this clonotype. This rearrangement joins TRBV7-9 to TRBJ2-6; 9 nucleotides match TRBD1. Germline V gives CDR1 SEHNR, CDR2 FQNEAQ (reference sequence). V was pared by 3 bases and J by 0 bases, with 3 bases of the junction left unmatched. The CDR3 is made up of 17 amino acids. The chain's CDR3 is CASSFRTGASGANVLTF. CDR3 nucleotide sequence: TGTGCCAGCAGCTTTAGGACAGGGGCCTCTGGGGCCAACGTCCTGACTTTC.

This clonotype has more than one count but fewer than ten. The J gene is TRBJ2-7, the V gene TRBV5-1; D possibly uses TRBD1 or TRBD2 (5 bases each). V lost 4 bases, J lost 7 bases, and 21 bases lay in between. The CDR3 has 15 residues. From germline, CDR1 is SGHRS and CDR2 YFSETQ. DNA for the CDR3: TGCGCCAGCAGCCCTACCGGCCCCTCAGAGGGGGAGCAGTACTTC. Its translation is CASSPTGPSEGEQYF.

This clonotype came up many times. V and J are TRBV9 and TRBJ2-7, with D perhaps given as TRBD1 or TRBD2 (5 bases each). The CDR3 spans 15 residues. The germline V gene has CDR1 SGDLS and CDR2 YYNGEE. Deletions cut 3 bases from V and 5 bases from J, with 18 bases between. The CDR3 spells CASSAAIRDRDEQYF. The CDR3 coding sequence is TGTGCCAGCAGCGCCGCAATCCGGGACCGGGACGAGCAGTACTTC.

This clonotype was observed at least ten times. The gene calls are TRBV20-1 and TRBJ2-7, with TRBD2 identical over 13 bases. Losses at the gene ends were 3 bases for V and 0 bases for J; bases not matched to a gene: 5. CDR1 and CDR2 (germline): DFQATT, SNEGSKA (reference sequence). The CDR3 has 16 residues. The DNA of the CDR3 is TGCAGTGCTAGGGGGACTAGCGGGGCGAGCTCCTACGAGCAGTACTTC. The encoded protein is CSARGTSGASSYEQYF.

Ten or more counts support this clonotype. The chain employs TRBV3-1 and TRBJ1-5; 7 positions agree with TRBD1. The CDR3 totals 14 residues. V lost 4 bases to trimming and J lost 5 bases; unmatched junction nucleotides: 5. In germline, CDR1 is LGHDT, CDR2 YNNKEL (reference sequence). The CDR3 DNA reads TGTGCCAGCAGCCGACAGGGTCCTTATCAGCCCCAGCATTTT. Protein product: CASSRQGPYQPQHF.

This clonotype was detected many times. V and J are TRBV6-1 and TRBJ2-3, with 7 nucleotides matching TRBD2. Germline-derived CDR1 and CDR2 are MNHNS and SASEGT. V trimming: 0 bases; J trimming: 2 bases; junction bases outside the gene matches: 5. CDR3 length: 16 amino acids. Here the CDR3 DNA reads TGTGCCAGCAGTGAAGCCCAGGGAGGGTCCACAGATACGCAGTATTTT. Translation: CASSEAQGGSTDTQYF.

As concerns this clonotype: A single base separates this from a much larger clone, so it may be a read error. The V and J genes are TRBV7-8 and TRBJ2-1, with unresolved D. The germline V gene has CDR1 SGHVS and CDR2 FQNEAQ. The CDR3 is made up of 12 amino acids. Trimming stripped 6 bases from V and 5 bases from J, with 8 bases between. CDR3 sequence reads: CASRPTDNEQFF. Written as DNA, the CDR3 is TGTGCCAGCAGACCTACCGACAATGAGCAGTTCTTC.

This clonotype came up many times. V and J are TRBV14 and TRBJ1-1, with 8 bases aligning to TRBD1. Losses at the gene ends were 3 bases for V and 5 bases for J; bases not matched to a gene: 5. This CDR3 spans 14 amino acids. The germline V gene encodes CDR1 SGHDN and CDR2 FVKESK. CDR3: CASSQKTGDTEAFF. CDR3 coding DNA: TGTGCCAGCAGCCAGAAGACAGGGGATACTGAAGCTTTCTTT.

There are many counts of this clonotype. V gene TRBV20-1 combines with J gene TRBJ1-5; no clear D gene. V was pared by 0 bases and J by 1 base, with 4 bases between. CDR3 length equals 13 residues. CDR1 is DFQATT, CDR2 SNEGSKA, per germline (reference sequence). The CDR3 DNA follows: TGCAGTGCTAGAGATTACAGCAATCAGCCCCAGCATTTT. Protein product: CSARDYSNQPQHF.

This clonotype was recorded many times. The J gene is TRBJ2-5, the V gene TRBV7-2; TRBD2 is a possible D gene (5 bases). Germline assignment: CDR1 SGHTA and CDR2 FQGNSA. This CDR3 region has 15 residues. V was shortened by 3 bases and J by 1 base, with 12 bases between the two germline ends. The CDR3, as DNA: TGTGCCAGCAGCTTTCTCGGACTGATCCAAGAGACCCAGTACTTC. Translation: CASSFLGLIQETQYF.